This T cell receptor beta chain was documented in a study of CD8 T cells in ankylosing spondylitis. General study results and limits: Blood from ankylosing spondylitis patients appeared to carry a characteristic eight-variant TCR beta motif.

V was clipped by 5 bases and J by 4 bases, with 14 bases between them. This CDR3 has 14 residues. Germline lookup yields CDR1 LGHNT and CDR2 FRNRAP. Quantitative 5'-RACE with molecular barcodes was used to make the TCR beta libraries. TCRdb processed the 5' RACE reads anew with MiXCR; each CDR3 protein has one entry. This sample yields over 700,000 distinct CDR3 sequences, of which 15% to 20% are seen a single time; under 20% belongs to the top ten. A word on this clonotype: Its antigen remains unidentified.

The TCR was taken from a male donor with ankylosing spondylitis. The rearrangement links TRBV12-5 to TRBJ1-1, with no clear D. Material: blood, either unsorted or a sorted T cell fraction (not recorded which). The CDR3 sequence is CASGLGGHPTEAFF. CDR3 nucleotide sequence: TGTGCTAGTGGTCTTGGTGGGCACCCCACTGAAGCTTTCTTT.